This T cell receptor beta chain was sequenced in a study of patients and donors after allogeneic stem cell transplantation. Relative to its sample, this clonotype is medium-sized. In TCRdb, the RT-PCR reads were re-called with MiXCR into one record per CDR3 protein. The sample lists roughly 1,600 distinct CDR3 sequences, 7.2% occurring once. Trimming removed 5 bases at V and 7 bases at J, with 12 bases between. CDR3 length: 12 residues. Germline-derived CDR1 and CDR2 are SEHNR and FQNEAQ (reference sequence). V and J are TRBV7-9 and TRBJ2-7; tentative D call: TRBD2 (5 bases). The sample was blood, either unsorted or a sorted T cell fraction (not recorded which). The TCR sequence derives from a human donor who was either an allogeneic HSCT recipient or a stem cell or donor lymphocyte infusion donor (not recorded which). It is not recorded whose cells these are; they may come from a transplant donor. CDR3 nucleotide sequence: TGTGCCAGCAGCCGCGACTATCGAGAGCAGTACTTC. Its protein product is CASSRDYREQYF. Filled out from reference TRBV7-9 and TRBJ2-7, the complete variable domain reads DTGVSQNPRHKITKRGQNVTFRCDPISEHNRLYWYRQTLGQGPEFLTYFQNEAQLEKSRLLSDRFSAERPKGSFSTLEIQRTEQGDSAMYLCASSRDYREQYFGPGTRLTVT.